Each of the 5 T cell receptor beta chains below was sequenced from the same sample in a study of blood T cell repertoires in COVID-19. Data came from immunoSEQ multiplex PCR; TCRdb stores just in-frame clones and leaves some out. Seen here are 250,000 to 300,000 clones, roughly 90% observed once, and the top ten hold approximately 10%. Sequenced material: peripheral blood. The receptors were sampled from a woman in her 30s with COVID-19, enrolled during active disease.

The V gene is TRBV24-1, the J gene TRBJ1-2, with a weak D call TRBD1 (6 bases). The CDR3 sequence is 15 residues long. Germline V gene sequence: CDR1 KGHDR, CDR2 SFDVKD. V lost 5 bases to trimming and J lost 8 bases, with 20 bases between them. Written as DNA, the CDR3 is TGTGCCACCAGTGGCCCGGACAGTTCTTATGGAGGCTACACCTTC. Protein product: CATSGPDSSYGGYTF.

CDR3 nucleotides: TGCGCCAGCAGCCGCCAACAGGGGTATAATTCACCCCTCCACTTT. It encodes CASSRQQGYNSPLHF. The chain is built from TRBV4-3 and TRBJ1-6; 7 bases are shared with TRBD1. The CDR3 consists of 15 residues. CDR1 and CDR2 (germline): LGHNA, YSLEER. Losses at the gene ends were 4 bases for V and 4 bases for J; bases not matched to a gene: 4.

In its sample, this clone was seen once. CDR3 region: CASSQDRAQGETQYF. The CDR3 DNA reads TGTGCCAGCTCACAAGACCGGGCCCAGGGGGAGACCCAGTACTTC. This chain joins TRBV18 and TRBJ2-5, with TRBD1 as a possible D gene (6 bases). Per the germline V gene, CDR1 is KGHSH and CDR2 is LQKENI. The CDR3 is made up of 15 amino acids. Trimming stripped 4 bases from V and 5 bases from J, with 17 bases between.

The chain uses TRBV28 and TRBJ1-4; D remains ambiguous. The CDR3 runs to 15 residues. Trimming left V 3 bases short and J 0 bases short, with 8 bases between. CDR1 is MDHEN and CDR2 is SYDVKM in the germline V gene. DNA for the CDR3: TGTGCCAGCAGTTTCTACAGTGCAACTAATGAAAAACTGTTTTTT. Encoded protein: CASSFYSATNEKLFF. Supplemented by reference TRBV28 and TRBJ1-4, the full variable domain reads DVKVTQSSRYLVKRTGEKVFLECVQDMDHENMFWYRQDPGLGLRLIYFSYDVKMKEKGDIPEGYSVSREKKERFSLILESASTNQTSMYLCASSFYSATNEKLFFGSGTQLSVL.

This chain links TRBV2 with TRBJ2-2; 8 bases fit TRBD1. V dropped 5 bases and J dropped 7; count of bases not matched to a gene: 3. Germline CDR1 SNHLY, CDR2 FYNNEI. The CDR3 contains 13 residues. The CDR3 nucleotides read TGTGCCAGCAGTCAGGGGGCCGGCGGGGAGCTGTTTTTT. It encodes CASSQGAGGELFF. Based on the CDR3 plus reference TRBV2 and TRBJ2-2, the full variable domain is EPEVTQTPSHQVTQMGQEVILRCVPISNHLYFYWYRQILGQKVEFLVSFYNNEISEKSEIFDDQFSVERPDGSNFTLKIRSTKLEDSAMYFCASSQGAGGELFFGEGSRLTVL.